A selection of T cell receptor beta chains follows, all from one sample in a study of blood T cell repertoires in COVID-19. Using immunoSEQ multiplex PCR, the repertoire was profiled, and TCRdb retains in-frame clones only, with some absent. Among under 90,000 clones, roughly 85% were seen once, and the ten largest hold almost 5.5%. The sequenced sample was peripheral blood. The receptors come from a man between 60 and 75 years old with acute or convalescent COVID-19. CDR3s leave out the opening cysteine and the closing phenylalanine or tryptophan.

v_call,j_call,cdr3_aa
TRBV18,TRBJ2-2,ASSLGQVVTGELF
TRBV6-2/TRBV6-3,TRBJ1-1,ASSFLGGTTEAF
TRBV5-7,TRBJ2-7,ASSPDRVNAYEQY
TRBV5-1,TRBJ1-4,ASSRGTENEKLF
TRBV7-2,TRBJ1-1,ASSLEAGATGEAF
TRBV7-9,TRBJ2-2,ASSQGLAGGQNTGELF
TRBV7-2,TRBJ1-5,ASSGFHGDNQPQH
TRBV2,TRBJ1-6,ASKLSSYNSPLH
TRBV5-1,TRBJ1-6,ASSSGGGRSPLH
TRBV7-9,TRBJ1-2,ASRLTGESRSGYT
TRBV30,TRBJ1-6,AWNRGESPLH
TRBV7-2,TRBJ1-6,ASSTRRNSPLH
TRBV19,TRBJ1-2,ASSSGGDYGYT
TRBV7-9,TRBJ2-7,ASSGVGGDEQY
TRBV29-1,TRBJ2-5,SVALAGTQY
TRBV9,TRBJ2-7,ASSVGPTSGGIYEQY
TRBV2,TRBJ2-1,ASKASAEYNEQF
TRBV27,TRBJ1-1,ASSPSGWGNTEAF
TRBV6-1,TRBJ1-1,ASSETQVTEAF
TRBV4-2,TRBJ2-7,ASSLVSGLGIYEQY
TRBV10-3,TRBJ2-7,AIRTSGGVYEQY
TRBV4-2,TRBJ1-1,ASSSSGTGDTEAF
TRBV4-3,TRBJ2-1,ASSQFLAGGQKYNEQF
TRBV28,TRBJ2-2,ASSFSGGTGELF
TRBV3-1/TRBV3-2,TRBJ2-6,ASSSNSGANVLT
TRBV7-6,TRBJ2-7,ASSLDESRDGEQY
TRBV6-2/TRBV6-3,TRBJ1-2,ASSQGGYGYGYT
TRBV4-1,TRBJ2-7,ASSQVYRDYEQY
TRBV6-5,TRBJ2-2,ASSIDRANTGELF
TRBV24-1,TRBJ2-2,ATSDTPMTGNTGELF
TRBV13,TRBJ2-5,ASSGLAGRETQY
TRBV4-3,TRBJ2-6,ASSPQGSGANVLT
TRBV18,TRBJ1-1,ASSPSTGLNTEAF
TRBV5-4,TRBJ2-6,ASSLGRGSGANVLT
TRBV19,TRBJ1-4,ASNRRRETNEKLF
TRBV6-2/TRBV6-3,TRBJ2-5,ASSSPLRLAETQETQY
TRBV28,TRBJ1-5,ASGDTGQPQH
TRBV4-3,TRBJ2-3,ASSQVAFSTDTQY
TRBV10-2,TRBJ1-2,ASSEPLTGSRGYT
TRBV2,TRBJ2-3,ASTLTSGGTDTQY
TRBV3-1/TRBV3-2,TRBJ2-1,ASSQDRGGAGRLCEQF
TRBV9,TRBJ2-2,ASSVRQDGGELF
TRBV9,TRBJ2-3,ASSVPPSTDTQY
TRBV3-1/TRBV3-2,TRBJ1-1,ASSHYRALNTEAF
TRBV6-6,TRBJ1-6,ASGRQEKNSPLH
TRBV19,TRBJ1-5,ASRGQGGQPQH
TRBV7-2,TRBJ2-7,ASSPRLSYEQY
TRBV7-8,TRBJ1-3,ASSLTRGRRAGNTIY
TRBV11-2,TRBJ1-3,ASSSNRGLRSGNTIY
TRBV5-6,TRBJ1-2,ASSFVNGGENGYT
TRBV9,TRBJ2-5,ASSVFGGGRETQY
TRBV9,TRBJ2-1,ASSVELRESPNEQF
TRBV6-2/TRBV6-3,TRBJ2-1,ASSYNLGGGLPPEQF
TRBV3-1/TRBV3-2,TRBJ2-7,ASSQYERPY
TRBV6-2/TRBV6-3,TRBJ1-5,ASSNRGPQPQH